Given below is one TCR beta chain in context. V lost 4 bases to trimming and J lost 5 bases; unmatched junction nucleotides: 8. CDR3 size: 15 residues. Per germline, CDR1 KGHDR and CDR2 SFDVKD. The protocol was immunoSEQ multiplex PCR, while the TCRdb copy is restricted to in-frame clones and leaves out a portion. The sample carries approximately 100,000 clones, about nine tenths recorded once. The data are from a study of blood T cell repertoires in COVID-19. This chain uses TRBV24-1 with TRBJ2-3; 7 bases are shared with TRBD2. The sequencing sample was made of peripheral blood. The source of this sequence is a man between 45 and 60 years old with acute or convalescent COVID-19. The CDR3 DNA reads as TGTGCCACCAGTGACCGCAGGGAGGGCATAGATACGCAGTATTTT. Its translation is CATSDRREGIDTQYF.